This T cell receptor (beta chain) was found in a study of blood T cell repertoires in COVID-19. This table comes from immunoSEQ multiplex PCR, and its TCRdb copy is limited to in-frame clones, with some not included. The table lists 90,000 to 130,000 clones, roughly four fifths of them singletons. This clone occurred once. This TCR came from a woman in her 70s with acute or convalescent COVID-19. Sequencing was performed on peripheral blood.

The CDR3 bases are TGTGCCAGCTCACCCCCGGACAGACGCAGGACTGAAGCTTTCTTT. This gives the protein CASSPPDRRRTEAFF. The V gene is TRBV18, the J gene TRBJ1-1; possibly TRBD1 for D (6 bases). CDR1 KGHSH and CDR2 LQKENI come from the germline V gene. The CDR3 extends over 15 amino acids. The V end was cut by 3 bases, the J end by 5 bases, with 16 bases between.